One sample yielded the 3 T cell receptor beta chains listed below, sequenced in a study of read filtering for tumor transcriptome and immune sequencing (TCRdb year 2020). Sequenced using an Illumina HiSeq 4000. Starting from 350 to 500 ng RNA, TCR libraries were constructed with the Immunoverse kit using molecular barcoded adaptors that cover the alpha/delta and beta/gamma chains. TCRdb itself trimmed the public reads at Q25 with fastp, ran MiXCR and retained productive beta chains. Identical CDR3 proteins give one entry, which carries the most common genes and DNA. In all, the sample holds around 50,000 distinct CDR3 sequences, and around a fifth of those were seen once. Of the sample, about 18% is held by the ten largest clones. The sample was a population of CD138-negative cells sorted from bone marrow. The sample's cell subset or site label, in plain terms: bone marrow mononuclear cells depleted of CD138+ plasma/myeloma cells by negative magnetic selection. Receptor source: a donor aged 40 or over with multiple myeloma.

Ten or more counts support this clonotype. The chain employs TRBV24-1 and TRBJ2-2; 11 nucleotides align to TRBD2. The CDR3 is 19 amino acids. The V gene's germline CDR1 is KGHDR and CDR2 SFDVKD. With V trimmed by 0 bases and J by 5 bases, 10 bases remained unmatched. CDR3 coding DNA: TGTGCCACCAGTGATTTGCCGACTAGCGGGATTTTCGGAACCGGGGAGCTGTTTTTT. Its protein is CATSDLPTSGIFGTGELFF.

This clonotype was detected many times. The chain uses TRBV6-5 and TRBJ2-3, with 13 positions matching TRBD2. Germline V gives CDR1 MNHEY, CDR2 SVGAGI. CDR3 size: 20 residues. The J segment lost 0 bases and the V segment lost 2 bases, leaving 11 bases of the junction unmatched. Here the CDR3 DNA reads TGTGCCAGCAGTTACCCGGGACTAGCGGGACGCCCCTTAAGCACAGATACGCAGTATTTT. Translation gives CASSYPGLAGRPLSTDTQYF.

The chain joins TRBV27 to TRBJ2-1; D unclear. V lost 8 bases and J 0 bases, leaving 17 bases between the germline ends. The length of the CDR3 is 16 residues. Germline CDR1 and CDR2: MNHEY and SMNVEV (reference sequence). This chain's CDR3 is CASCPVSMSSYNEQFF. In DNA, the CDR3 is TGTGCCAGCTGTCCCGTCAGCATGAGCTCCTACAATGAGCAGTTCTTC.